This T cell receptor (beta chain) was observed in a study of technical replicates of blood from several donors. This table comes from immunoSEQ multiplex PCR, and its TCRdb copy is limited to in-frame clones, with some not included. The data show some 47,000 clones, with 90% to 95% seen just once and 3.9% held by the top ten. V was shortened by 2 bases and J by 0 bases, with 7 bases between the two germline ends. Looked up from germline, CDR1 is SEHNR and CDR2 is FQNEAQ (reference sequence). This CDR3 region has 15 residues. The sample comprised PBMCs. The clonotype comes from a human donor in good health. Some clones in this sample may be carry-over from other donors' samples. This chain uses TRBV7-9 with TRBJ1-4; no definite D call. The CDR3 DNA reads as TGTGCCAGCAGCTTAACAGAGTCAACTAATGAAAAACTGTTTTTT. Translating it yields CASSLTESTNEKLFF.